Below are 14 T cell receptor beta chains sequenced from a single sample in a study of a mutant IDH1 vaccine in newly diagnosed glioma. The data were produced by immunoSEQ multiplex PCR, yet TCRdb's version contains in-frame clones alone and is incomplete. The data show 30,000 to 40,000 clones, just under 80% seen once. Time point specified: baseline, week 1 (first vaccination visit). As to treatment: pre-vaccination baseline after standard-of-care therapy. The sample here was PBMCs, taken from a glioma patient treated with radiotherapy, temozolomide or both. All receptors come from a man in his forties with glioma. Some clones in this sample may be carry-over from other donors' samples.

The chain is built from TRBV30 and TRBJ2-1; 7 nucleotides match TRBD1. Germline trimming cut 8 bases from V and 0 bases from J; bases unmatched to any gene: 7. This CDR3 contains 14 residues. Germline values: CDR1 GTSNPN, CDR2 SVGIG (reference sequence). CDR3 DNA sequence: TGTGCCCTCTTAAGACAGGGCTCCTACAATGAGCAGTTCTTC. Translation gives CALLRQGSYNEQFF.

The chain combines TRBV19 with TRBJ2-7; D not certain. V was trimmed by 9 bases and J by 0 bases, leaving 12 bases between them. The CDR3 is made up of 13 amino acids. Germline loops: CDR1 LNHDA, CDR2 SQIVND (reference sequence). As DNA, the CDR3 is TGTGCCAGCGGAGAGGCGGTCTCCTACGAGCAGTACTTC. Translation: CASGEAVSYEQYF. Looking up the rest from reference TRBV19 and TRBJ2-7 gives the full variable domain: DGGITQSPKYLFRKEGQNVTLSCEQNLNHDAMYWYRQDPGQGLRLIYYSQIVNDFQKGDIAEGYSVSREKKESFPLTVTSAQKNPTAFYLCASGEAVSYEQYFGPGTRLTVT.

The chain employs TRBV18 and TRBJ1-5; 9 nucleotides agree with TRBD1. This CDR3 has 15 amino acids. Germline V CDR1 and CDR2: KGHSH, LQKENI. The V gene end was trimmed by 5 bases and the J gene end by 7 bases; junction bases not matched to a gene: 9. CDR3 sequence (DNA): TGTGCCAGCTCATCCTCTACAGGGGGCGGACAGCCCCAGCATTTT. Its protein is CASSSSTGGGQPQHF.

The chain has TRBV6-6 and TRBJ1-2; D is unresolved. CDR3 length: 12 amino acids. CDR1 is MNHNY, CDR2 SVGAGI, per germline (reference sequence). The V gene lost 6 bases and the J gene lost 8 bases, with 13 bases spanning the gap. Written as DNA, the CDR3 is TGTGCCAGCAGAACAAATCCCGGGGGCTACACCTTC. Its translation: CASRTNPGGYTF.

The chain has TRBV7-3 and TRBJ1-1, with unresolved D. Germline V gene data show CDR1 as SGHTA and CDR2 as FQGTGA. The CDR3 loop spans 13 amino acids. V was clipped by 6 bases and J by 1 base, with 9 bases between them. The CDR3 nucleotides are TGTGCCAGCAGTCGGACCTCGAACACTGAAGCTTTCTTT. Encoded protein: CASSRTSNTEAFF.

The rearrangement joins TRBV12-5 to TRBJ2-7, with 8 bases matching TRBD2. Per germline, CDR1 LGHNT and CDR2 FRNRAP. The CDR3 spans 15 residues. Trimming took 7 bases from V and 7 from J; bases not matched to a gene: 15. CDR3 DNA sequence: TGTGCTAGTGCTCAGGACTCGGGGGGGCGGCGGGAGCAGTACTTC. This gives the protein CASAQDSGGRREQYF. Drawing the rest from reference TRBV12-5 and TRBJ2-7, the complete variable domain is DARVTQTPRHKVTEMGQEVTMRCQPILGHNTVFWYRQTMMQGLELLAYFRNRAPLDDSGMPKDRFSAEMPDATLATLKIQPSEPRDSAVYFCASAQDSGGRREQYFGPGTRLTVT.

The chain links TRBV7-2 to TRBJ2-3, with D perhaps TRBD2 (7 bases). The germline gives CDR1 SGHTA, CDR2 FQGNSA. The V and J ends lost 3 bases and 4 bases respectively, with 23 bases between them. This CDR3 region has 18 residues. CDR3 coding DNA: TGTGCCAGCAGCTTGGGAGGGGGGGGGCGTTCTAGGGCAGATACGCAGTATTTT. It specifies CASSLGGGGRSRADTQYF.

The rearrangement joins TRBV18 to TRBJ1-2; no clear D gene. Germline CDR1 reads KGHSH; CDR2 reads LQKENI. The CDR3 runs to 14 residues. Between the trimmed V and J ends, which lost 0 bases and 5 bases, there was a span of 10 bases. Here the CDR3 DNA reads TGTGCCAGCTCACCACCCCTAATGGGGTATGGCTACACCTTC. Its translation: CASSPPLMGYGYTF.

This rearrangement joins TRBV25-1 to TRBJ1-2; 7 bases line up with TRBD1. This CDR3 comprises 14 residues. The germline CDR1 and CDR2 sequences are MGHDK and SYGVNS. The trim removed 6 bases at V and 2 bases at J, leaving 6 bases unmatched. CDR3 in DNA: TGTGCCAGCAGCGCCCCCAGGGGGAACTATGGCTACACCTTC. Amino acids: CASSAPRGNYGYTF.

The chain carries TRBV7-9 and TRBJ1-2; no clear D gene. Trimming left V 5 bases short and J 2 bases short, with 9 bases between. The length of the CDR3 is 13 residues. Germline assignment: CDR1 SEHNR and CDR2 FQNEAQ (reference sequence). The CDR3 loop is CASSPSSNYGYTF. DNA of the CDR3: TGTGCCAGCAGCCCCTCTTCAAACTATGGCTACACCTTC.

In DNA form, the CDR3 reads TGTGCCAGCAGCTTCATACAGGGGATGGGTGAAAAACTGTTTTTT. Protein product: CASSFIQGMGEKLFF. J is TRBJ1-4 and V is TRBV5-6; TRBD1 matches at 7 bases. V lost 2 bases and J lost 7; bases outside the gene matches: 8. The CDR3 has 15 residues. Germline V gene sequence: CDR1 SGHDT, CDR2 YYEEEE.

The V gene is TRBV6-5, the J gene TRBJ2-5; TRBD1 matches at 8 bases. V lost 0 bases to trimming and J lost 5 bases; unmatched junction nucleotides: 5. The CDR3 is 15 amino acids. The germline V gene has CDR1 MNHEY and CDR2 SVGAGI. CDR3 DNA sequence: TGTGCCAGCAGTTACTCCGGACAGGGCGGCGAGACCCAGTACTTC. Translating it yields CASSYSGQGGETQYF.

V usage is TRBV2 and J usage is TRBJ2-7; TRBD1 matches 9 bases. The CDR3 is 13 residues long. CDR1 is SNHLY, CDR2 FYNNEI, per germline. Germline trimming cut 8 bases from V and 3 bases from J; bases unmatched to any gene: 5. Here the CDR3 DNA reads TGTGCCAGCGGCCGGGACAGGGACTACGAGCAGTACTTC. It encodes CASGRDRDYEQYF.

This clone occurred a few times. This chain joins TRBV15 and TRBJ1-1, with D hard to call. V was clipped by 0 bases and J by 4 bases, with 6 bases between them. CDR1 is LNHNV, CDR2 YYDKDF, per germline (reference sequence). The CDR3 length is 13 residues. CDR3 protein: CATSRDIGTEAFF. CDR3 nucleotide sequence: TGTGCCACCAGCAGAGATATCGGCACTGAAGCTTTCTTT.